These T cell receptor beta chains were read from a single sample in a study of blood T cell repertoires in COVID-19. Only in-frame clones appear in the TCRdb table, and some are missing; sequencing was by immunoSEQ multiplex PCR. The sample lists 150,000 or so clones; about 85% were seen once. Sequencing used peripheral blood. These receptors came from a woman between 50 and 59 years old with COVID-19, enrolled during active disease. CDR3s include the opening cysteine and the closing phenylalanine or tryptophan. D genes are given only for firm matches. The size of a clone is reported for some rows only, either as once, few or many, or as a class for expanded clones.

>-|-|TRBJ2-7|TRBV29-1
TGCAGCGTTATCATTTCACAGGGAGGGCGCTACGAGCAGTACTTC
CSVIISQGGRYEQYF
>few|-|TRBJ1-6|TRBV5-4
TGTGCCAGCAGTTCGCGGGACGGATTTTCACCCCTCCACTTT
CASSSRDGFSPLHF
>-|-|TRBJ1-4|TRBV4-1
TGCGCCAGCAGCCGGGCTCTCAACAACGAAAAACTGTTTTTT
CASSRALNNEKLFF
>-|-|TRBJ1-1|TRBV6-2/TRBV6-3
TGTGCCAGCAGCCAGACAGGCCACACTGAAGCTTTCTTT
CASSQTGHTEAFF
>-|-|TRBJ1-2|TRBV3-1/TRBV3-2
TGTGCCAGCAGCCAAGACCGGGGGGCGAACTATGGCTACACCTTC
CASSQDRGANYGYTF
>-|-|TRBJ1-5|TRBV2
TGTGCCAGCAGGGGGGAGGTGGGTCAGCCCCAGCATTTT
CASRGEVGQPQHF
>-|TRBD2|TRBJ2-2|TRBV5-1
TGCGCCAGCAGCTTGGTGAAGCGGGGGACCACCGGGGAGCTGTTTTTT
CASSLVKRGTTGELFF
>-|-|TRBJ2-1|TRBV5-4
TGTGCCAGCAGCATCCAGGGGATAAATGAGCAGTTCTTC
CASSIQGINEQFF
>-|-|TRBJ1-5|TRBV6-5
TGTGCCAGCAGTTATACATCTGATAGCAATCAGCCCCAGCATTTT
CASSYTSDSNQPQHF
>-|TRBD1|TRBJ2-1|TRBV2
TGTGCCAGCAGTGTGACAGGGTACAATGAGCAGTTCTTC
CASSVTGYNEQFF
>-|TRBD1|TRBJ1-1|TRBV18
TGTGCCAGCTCACCGGGGGACAGGGGCCATGAAGCTTTCTTT
CASSPGDRGHEAFF
>-|-|TRBJ1-5|TRBV5-1
TGCGCCAGCAGCTTCGCGGGAGCGAGCAATCAGCCCCAGCATTTT
CASSFAGASNQPQHF
>-|TRBD2|TRBJ2-2|TRBV5-6
TGTGCCAGCAGCTTGAGGCTAGCGGGGCCTTACACCGGGGAGCTGTTTTTT
CASSLRLAGPYTGELFF
>-|-|TRBJ2-7|TRBV25-1
TGTGCCAGCAGTGAATATGTGACAGACAACTACGAGCAGTACTTC
CASSEYVTDNYEQYF
>-|TRBD1|TRBJ2-7|TRBV4-1
TGCGCCAGCAGCCGAGGACAGGGGCCCTCCTACGAGCAGTACTTC
CASSRGQGPSYEQYF
>-|-|TRBJ2-5|TRBV28
TGTGCCAGCAGTTTCAACAGGCCGGGTCAGGAGACCCAGTACTTC
CASSFNRPGQETQYF
>-|-|TRBJ1-2|TRBV19
TGTGCCAGTAAGGCAGGGGTCGCGGAGAACTATGGCTACACCTTC
CASKAGVAENYGYTF
>-|TRBD1|TRBJ1-5|TRBV2
TGTGCCAGCAGTGACGGACAGGCCGGCGGGTTTAATCAGCCCCAGCATTTT
CASSDGQAGGFNQPQHF
>-|-|TRBJ1-2|TRBV7-9
TGTGCCAGCAGCTTAGTCAGGATCTATGGCTACACCTTC
CASSLVRIYGYTF
>-|TRBD1|TRBJ2-7|TRBV2
TGTGCCAGCAGTGTAGAGACAGGGGGACACGAGCAGTACTTC
CASSVETGGHEQYF
>-|TRBD1|TRBJ2-5|TRBV5-4
TGTGCCAGCAGCTTGCCAGGGGGCCAAGAGACCCAGTACTTC
CASSLPGGQETQYF
>-|TRBD1|TRBJ2-5|TRBV15
TGTGCCACCAGCAGAGACGACGTGTTGACAGGGGTCGAGACCCAGTACTTC
CATSRDDVLTGVETQYF
>few|TRBD1|TRBJ1-3|TRBV28
TGTGCCACCCAGACAGGGACTGGAAACACCATATATTTT
CATQTGTGNTIYF
>-|-|TRBJ1-4|TRBV6-5
TGTGCCAGCAGTTACTCGGGGGGGCTGGGTGAAAAACTGTTTTTT
CASSYSGGLGEKLFF
>-|TRBD2|TRBJ2-2|TRBV5-1
TGCGCCAGCAGACTAGCGGGCTACACCGGGGAGCTGTTTTTT
CASRLAGYTGELFF